This T cell receptor (beta chain) was obtained from a study of control samples from healthy donors and cancer patients. The V end was cut by 4 bases, the J end by 3 bases, with 15 bases between. The CDR3 totals 15 residues. Germline lookup yields CDR1 MDHEN and CDR2 SYDVKM. Measured with immunoSEQ multiplex PCR; TCRdb has only the in-frame clones, and not every one. Its listing shows some 190,000 clones. The rearrangement links TRBV28 to TRBJ1-2; D ambiguous. The clonotype comes from a woman under 40 in good health. Sequenced input: blood. CDR3 sequence (DNA): TGTGCCAGCAGTTACGGACTAGGTCGTTACTATGGCTACACCTTC. Encoded protein: CASSYGLGRYYGYTF.